This TCR beta chain emerged from a study of T cells expressing NK-cell markers. Study-wide background: Repertoires of TCR beta were obtained from T cells sorted as CD3+CD56+NKG2C+, CD3+CD56+NKG2C- and CD3+CD56-NKG2C+. Findings and caveats of the study: These clonotypes also led the CD3+CD56-NKG2C+ fraction in a handful of donors. Dominant NKG2C+ clonotypes were found to form about 1.0-8% of CD8+ T cells in six donors.

Germline V lookup: CDR1 SGHRS, CDR2 YFSETQ. This CDR3 contains 13 residues. On this clonotype: Its antigen is currently unknown.

TCRdb re-called the 5' RACE reads; every CDR3 protein appears as one record, without DNA. The sample totals 400,000 or so distinct CDR3 sequences. This chain links TRBV5-1 with TRBJ2-2. Source material: blood T cells: a sorted CD56 or NKG2C T cell subset, CD4+ or CD8+ T cells, or bulk PBMC T cells (not recorded which). This TCR derives from a woman aged 50 to 65 in good health. CDR3 amino acids: CASSLGSTGELFF.